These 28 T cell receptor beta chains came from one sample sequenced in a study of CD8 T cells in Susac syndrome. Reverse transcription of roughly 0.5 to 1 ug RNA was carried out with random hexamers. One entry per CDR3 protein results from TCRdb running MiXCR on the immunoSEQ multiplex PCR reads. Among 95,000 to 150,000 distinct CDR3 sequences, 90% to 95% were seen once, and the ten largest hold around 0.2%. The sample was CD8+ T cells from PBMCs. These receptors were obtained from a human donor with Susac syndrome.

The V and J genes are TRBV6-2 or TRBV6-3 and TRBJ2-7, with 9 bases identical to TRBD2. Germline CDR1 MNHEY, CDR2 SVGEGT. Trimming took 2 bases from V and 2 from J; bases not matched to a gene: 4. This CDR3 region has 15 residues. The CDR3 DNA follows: TGTGCCAGCAGTTACGCTAGCGGGGCTGCCTACGAGCAGTACTTC. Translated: CASSYASGAAYEQYF.

The chain's CDR3 is CASSYGPPLGLEQFF. As DNA, the CDR3 is TGTGCCAGCAGTTATGGCCCTCCCCTGGGGCTAGAGCAGTTCTTC. V gene TRBV6-5 combines with J gene TRBJ2-1, with D tentatively TRBD1 (5 bases). CDR3 length: 15 residues. Germline values: CDR1 MNHEY, CDR2 SVGAGI. Trimming removed 3 bases at V and 10 bases at J, with 19 bases between.

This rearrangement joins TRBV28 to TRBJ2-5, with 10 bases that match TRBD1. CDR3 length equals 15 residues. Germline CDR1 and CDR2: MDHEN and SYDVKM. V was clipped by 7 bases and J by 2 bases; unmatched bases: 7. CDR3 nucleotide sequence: TGTGCCAGCACCACCGGACAGGGGGGACAAGAGACCCAGTACTTC. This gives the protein CASTTGQGGQETQYF.

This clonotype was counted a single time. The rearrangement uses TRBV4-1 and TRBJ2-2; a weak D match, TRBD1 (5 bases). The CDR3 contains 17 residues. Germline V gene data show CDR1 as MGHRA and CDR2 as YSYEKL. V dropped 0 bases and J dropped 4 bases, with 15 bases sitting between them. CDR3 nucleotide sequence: TGCGCCAGCAGCCAAGATTATGGTATAGGGGTCACCGGGGAGCTGTTTTTT. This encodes CASSQDYGIGVTGELFF.

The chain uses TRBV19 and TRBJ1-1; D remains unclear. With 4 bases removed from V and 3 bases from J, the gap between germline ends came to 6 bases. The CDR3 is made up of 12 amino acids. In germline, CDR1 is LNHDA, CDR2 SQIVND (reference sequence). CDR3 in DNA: TGTGCCAGTAGTAATCGGGACACTGAAGCTTTCTTT. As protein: CASSNRDTEAFF. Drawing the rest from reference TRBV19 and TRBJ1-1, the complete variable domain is DGGITQSPKYLFRKEGQNVTLSCEQNLNHDAMYWYRQDPGQGLRLIYYSQIVNDFQKGDIAEGYSVSREKKESFPLTVTSAQKNPTAFYLCASSNRDTEAFFGQGTRLTVV.

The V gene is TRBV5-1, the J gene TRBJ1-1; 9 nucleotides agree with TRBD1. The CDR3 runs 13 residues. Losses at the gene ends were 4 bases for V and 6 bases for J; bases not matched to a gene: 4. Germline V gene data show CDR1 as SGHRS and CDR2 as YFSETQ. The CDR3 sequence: CASSGDREAEAFF. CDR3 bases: TGCGCCAGCAGCGGGGACAGGGAAGCTGAAGCTTTCTTT.

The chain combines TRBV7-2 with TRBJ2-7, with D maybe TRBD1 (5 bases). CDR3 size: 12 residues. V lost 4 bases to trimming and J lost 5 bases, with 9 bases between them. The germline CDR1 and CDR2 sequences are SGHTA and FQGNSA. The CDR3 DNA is TGTGCCAGCAGCTCAGGGCCCCACGAGCAGTACTTC. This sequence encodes CASSSGPHEQYF.

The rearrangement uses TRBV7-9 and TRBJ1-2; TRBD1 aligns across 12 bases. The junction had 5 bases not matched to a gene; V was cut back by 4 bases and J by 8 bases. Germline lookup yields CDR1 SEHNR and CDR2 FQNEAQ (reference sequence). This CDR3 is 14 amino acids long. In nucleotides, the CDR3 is TGTGCCAGCAGCTCCGGGGACAGGGGGCGAGGCTACACCTTC. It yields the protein CASSSGDRGRGYTF.

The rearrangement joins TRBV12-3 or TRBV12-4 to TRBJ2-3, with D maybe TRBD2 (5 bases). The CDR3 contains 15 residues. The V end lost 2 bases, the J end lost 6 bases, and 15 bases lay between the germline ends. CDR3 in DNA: TGTGCCAGCAGTTTATCCGGTAATCGCGGGGATACGCAGTATTTT. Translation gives CASSLSGNRGDTQYF.

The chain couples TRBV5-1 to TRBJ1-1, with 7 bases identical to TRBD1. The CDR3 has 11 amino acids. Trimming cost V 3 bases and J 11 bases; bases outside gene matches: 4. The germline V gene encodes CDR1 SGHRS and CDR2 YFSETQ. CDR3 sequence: CASSSGQFAFF. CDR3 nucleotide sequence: TGCGCCAGCAGCTCGGGACAGTTTGCTTTCTTT.

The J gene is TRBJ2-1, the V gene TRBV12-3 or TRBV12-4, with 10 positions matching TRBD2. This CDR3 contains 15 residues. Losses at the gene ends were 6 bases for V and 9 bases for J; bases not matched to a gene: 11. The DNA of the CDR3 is TGTGCCAGCAGCCGTCCTAGCGGGAGTCCCGGTGAGCAGTTCTTC. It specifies CASSRPSGSPGEQFF.

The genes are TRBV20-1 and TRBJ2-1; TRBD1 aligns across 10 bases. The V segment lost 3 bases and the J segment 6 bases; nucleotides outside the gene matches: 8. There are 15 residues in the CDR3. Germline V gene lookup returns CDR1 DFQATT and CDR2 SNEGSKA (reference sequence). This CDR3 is CSARAYGQGGNEQFF. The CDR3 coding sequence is TGCAGTGCTAGGGCCTACGGACAGGGGGGCAATGAGCAGTTCTTC.

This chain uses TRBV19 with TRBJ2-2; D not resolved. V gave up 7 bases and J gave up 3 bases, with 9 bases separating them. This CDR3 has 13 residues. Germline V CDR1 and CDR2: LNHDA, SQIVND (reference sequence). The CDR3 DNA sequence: TGTGCCAGTACCGACCCATACACCGGGGAGCTGTTTTTT. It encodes CASTDPYTGELFF. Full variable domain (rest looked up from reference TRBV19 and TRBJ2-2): DGGITQSPKYLFRKEGQNVTLSCEQNLNHDAMYWYRQDPGQGLRLIYYSQIVNDFQKGDIAEGYSVSREKKESFPLTVTSAQKNPTAFYLCASTDPYTGELFFGEGSRLTVL.

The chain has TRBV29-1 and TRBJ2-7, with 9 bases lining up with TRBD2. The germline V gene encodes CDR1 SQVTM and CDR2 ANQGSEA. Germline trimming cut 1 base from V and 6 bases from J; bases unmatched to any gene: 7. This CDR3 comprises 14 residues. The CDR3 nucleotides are TGCAGCGTTGAAGGGGGACTAGCTCTCGGCGAGCAGTACTTC. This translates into CSVEGGLALGEQYF.

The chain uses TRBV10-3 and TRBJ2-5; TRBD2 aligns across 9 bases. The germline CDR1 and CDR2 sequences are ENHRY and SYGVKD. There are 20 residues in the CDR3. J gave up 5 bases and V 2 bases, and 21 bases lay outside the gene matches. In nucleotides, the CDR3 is TGTGCCATCAGTGAGGCGGGGAAACTCTCGCGGGAGGGCCTGGAGGAGACCCAGTACTTC. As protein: CAISEAGKLSREGLEETQYF.

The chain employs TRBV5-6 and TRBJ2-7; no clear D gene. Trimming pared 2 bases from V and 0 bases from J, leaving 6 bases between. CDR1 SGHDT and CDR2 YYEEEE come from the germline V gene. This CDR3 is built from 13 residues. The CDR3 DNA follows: TGTGCCAGCAGCTTTGCCCTCTCCTACGAGCAGTACTTC. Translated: CASSFALSYEQYF.

CDR3 residues: CAWSFGRNTEAFF. The CDR3 nucleotides read TGTGCCTGGAGTTTCGGGAGGAACACTGAAGCTTTCTTT. The chain is built from TRBV30 and TRBJ1-1; D is undetermined. Trimming removed 2 bases from V and 1 base from J, with 8 bases in between. CDR1 is GTSNPN and CDR2 is SVGIG in the germline V gene (reference sequence). The CDR3 runs to 13 residues. The entire variable domain, with the rest obtained from reference TRBV30 and TRBJ1-1, is as follows: SQTIHQWPATLVQPVGSPLSLECTVEGTSNPNLYWYRQAAGRGLQLLFYSVGIGQISSEVPQNLSASRPQDRQFILSSKKLLLSDSGFYLCAWSFGRNTEAFFGQGTRLTVV.

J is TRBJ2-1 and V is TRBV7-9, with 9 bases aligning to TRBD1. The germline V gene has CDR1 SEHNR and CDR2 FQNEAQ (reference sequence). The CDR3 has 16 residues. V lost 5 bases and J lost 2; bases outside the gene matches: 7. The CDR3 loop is CASSPGQGNAYNEQFF. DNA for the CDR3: TGTGCCAGCAGCCCAGGACAGGGGAACGCCTACAATGAGCAGTTCTTC.

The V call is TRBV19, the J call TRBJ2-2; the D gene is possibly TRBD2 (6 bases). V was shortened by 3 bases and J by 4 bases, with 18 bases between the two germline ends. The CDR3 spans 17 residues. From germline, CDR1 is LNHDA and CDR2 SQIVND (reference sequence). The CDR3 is CASSIWTLGTGTGELFF. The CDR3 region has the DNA TGTGCCAGTAGTATTTGGACGTTGGGGACTGGCACCGGGGAGCTGTTTTTT.

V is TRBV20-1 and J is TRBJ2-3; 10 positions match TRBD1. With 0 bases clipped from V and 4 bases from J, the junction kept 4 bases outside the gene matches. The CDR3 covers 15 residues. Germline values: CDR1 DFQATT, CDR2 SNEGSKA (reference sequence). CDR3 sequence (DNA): TGCAGTGCTAGAGAGACAGGGGGCCATCCAGATACGCAGTATTTT. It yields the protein CSARETGGHPDTQYF.

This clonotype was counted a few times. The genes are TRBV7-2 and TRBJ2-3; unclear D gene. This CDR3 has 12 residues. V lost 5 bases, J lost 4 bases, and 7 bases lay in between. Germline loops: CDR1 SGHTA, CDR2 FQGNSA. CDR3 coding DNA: TGTGCCAGCAGCAAAGCGTCAGATACGCAGTATTTT. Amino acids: CASSKASDTQYF.

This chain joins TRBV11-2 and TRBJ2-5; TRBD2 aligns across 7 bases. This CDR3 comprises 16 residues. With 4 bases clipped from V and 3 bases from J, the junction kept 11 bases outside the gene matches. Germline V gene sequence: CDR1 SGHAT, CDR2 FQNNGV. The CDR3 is CASSSPGEGPKETQYF. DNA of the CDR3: TGTGCCAGCAGCTCCCCGGGGGAGGGTCCAAAAGAGACCCAGTACTTC.

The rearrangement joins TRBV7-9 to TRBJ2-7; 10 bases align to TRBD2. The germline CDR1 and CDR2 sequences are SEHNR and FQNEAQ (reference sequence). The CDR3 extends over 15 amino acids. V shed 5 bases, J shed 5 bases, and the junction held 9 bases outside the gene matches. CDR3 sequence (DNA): TGTGCCAGCAGCCCGGAACTTAGCGGGAGGAACGAGCAGTACTTC. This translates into CASSPELSGRNEQYF. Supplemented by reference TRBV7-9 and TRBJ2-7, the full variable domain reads DTGVSQNPRHKITKRGQNVTFRCDPISEHNRLYWYRQTLGQGPEFLTYFQNEAQLEKSRLLSDRFSAERPKGSFSTLEIQRTEQGDSAMYLCASSPELSGRNEQYFGPGTRLTVT.

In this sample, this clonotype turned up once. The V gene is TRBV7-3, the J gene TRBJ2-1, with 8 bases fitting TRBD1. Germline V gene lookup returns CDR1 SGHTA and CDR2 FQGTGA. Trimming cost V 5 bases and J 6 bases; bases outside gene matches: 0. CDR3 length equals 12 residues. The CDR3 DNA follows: TGTGCCAGCAGCGACAGGGGCAATGAGCAGTTCTTC. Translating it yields CASSDRGNEQFF.

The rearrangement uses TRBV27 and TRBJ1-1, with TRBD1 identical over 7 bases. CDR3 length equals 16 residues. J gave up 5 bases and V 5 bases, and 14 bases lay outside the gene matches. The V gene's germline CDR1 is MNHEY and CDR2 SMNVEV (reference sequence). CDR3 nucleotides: TGTGCCAGCAGTCCCGGGACAGCACGAACTGGGACTGAAGCTTTCTTT. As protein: CASSPGTARTGTEAFF.

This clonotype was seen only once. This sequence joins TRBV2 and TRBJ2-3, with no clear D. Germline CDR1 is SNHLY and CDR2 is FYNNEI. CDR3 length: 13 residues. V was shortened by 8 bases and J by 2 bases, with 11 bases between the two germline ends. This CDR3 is CASRASNTDTQYF. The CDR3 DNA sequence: TGTGCCAGCCGGGCCTCAAACACAGATACGCAGTATTTT. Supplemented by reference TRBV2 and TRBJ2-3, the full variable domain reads EPEVTQTPSHQVTQMGQEVILRCVPISNHLYFYWYRQILGQKVEFLVSFYNNEISEKSEIFDDQFSVERPDGSNFTLKIRSTKLEDSAMYFCASRASNTDTQYFGPGTRLTVL.

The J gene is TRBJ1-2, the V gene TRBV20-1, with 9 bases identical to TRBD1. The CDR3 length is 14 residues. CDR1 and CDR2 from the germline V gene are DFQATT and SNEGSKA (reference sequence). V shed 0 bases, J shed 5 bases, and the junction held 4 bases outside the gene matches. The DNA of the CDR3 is TGCAGTGCTAGAGAATGGGACAGGGTTTATGGCTACACCTTC. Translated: CSAREWDRVYGYTF.

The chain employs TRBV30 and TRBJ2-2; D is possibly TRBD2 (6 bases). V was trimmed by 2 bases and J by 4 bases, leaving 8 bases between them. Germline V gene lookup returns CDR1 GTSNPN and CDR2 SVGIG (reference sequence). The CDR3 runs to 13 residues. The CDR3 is CAWSQEGTGELFF. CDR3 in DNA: TGTGCCTGGAGTCAGGAGGGCACCGGGGAGCTGTTTTTT.